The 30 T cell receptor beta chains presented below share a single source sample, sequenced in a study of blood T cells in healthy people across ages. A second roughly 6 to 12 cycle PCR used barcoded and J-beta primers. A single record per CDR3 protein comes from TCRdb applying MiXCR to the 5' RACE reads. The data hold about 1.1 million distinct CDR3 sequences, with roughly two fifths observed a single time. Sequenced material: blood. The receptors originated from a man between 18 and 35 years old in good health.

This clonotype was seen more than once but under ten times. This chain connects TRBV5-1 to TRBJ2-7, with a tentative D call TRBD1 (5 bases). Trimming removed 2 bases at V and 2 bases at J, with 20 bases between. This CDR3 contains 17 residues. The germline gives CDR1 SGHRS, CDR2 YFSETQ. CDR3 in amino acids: CASSFTTIQGYTYEQYF. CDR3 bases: TGCGCCAGCAGCTTCACGACGATTCAGGGATATACCTACGAGCAGTACTTC.

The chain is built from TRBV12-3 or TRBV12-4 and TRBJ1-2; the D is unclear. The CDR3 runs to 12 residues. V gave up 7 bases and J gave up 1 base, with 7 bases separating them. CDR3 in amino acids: CASTPDNYGYTF. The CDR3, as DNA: TGTGCCAGCACGCCGGATAACTATGGCTACACCTTC.

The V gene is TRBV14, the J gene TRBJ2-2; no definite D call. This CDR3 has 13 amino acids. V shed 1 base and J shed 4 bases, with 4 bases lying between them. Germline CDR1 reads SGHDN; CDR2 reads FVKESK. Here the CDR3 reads CASSQASTGELFF. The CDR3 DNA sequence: TGTGCCAGCAGCCAAGCTAGCACCGGGGAGCTGTTTTTT.

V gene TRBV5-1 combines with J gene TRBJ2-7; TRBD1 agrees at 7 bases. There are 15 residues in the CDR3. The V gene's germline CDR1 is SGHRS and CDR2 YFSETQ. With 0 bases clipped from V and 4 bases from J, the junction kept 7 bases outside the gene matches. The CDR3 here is CASSLVGGATYEQYF. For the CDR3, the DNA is TGCGCCAGCAGCTTGGTAGGGGGCGCCACTTACGAGCAGTACTTC.

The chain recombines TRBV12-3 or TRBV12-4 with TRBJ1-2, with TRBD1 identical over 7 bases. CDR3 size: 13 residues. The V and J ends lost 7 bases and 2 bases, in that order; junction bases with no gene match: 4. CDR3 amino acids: CASKRQGNYGYTF. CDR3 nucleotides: TGTGCCAGCAAGAGACAGGGCAACTATGGCTACACCTTC.

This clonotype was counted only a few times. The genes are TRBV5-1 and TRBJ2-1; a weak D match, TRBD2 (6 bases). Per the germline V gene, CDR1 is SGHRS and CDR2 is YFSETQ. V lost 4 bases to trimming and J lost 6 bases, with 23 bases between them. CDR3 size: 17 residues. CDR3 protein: CASSHTTGLLLGNEQFF. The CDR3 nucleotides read TGCGCCAGCAGCCATACTACGGGACTCCTGCTTGGCAATGAGCAGTTCTTC.

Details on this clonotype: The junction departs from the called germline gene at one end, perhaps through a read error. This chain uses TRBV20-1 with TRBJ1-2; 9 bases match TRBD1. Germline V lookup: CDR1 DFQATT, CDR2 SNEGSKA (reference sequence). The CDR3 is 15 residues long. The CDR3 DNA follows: TGCAGTGCCACTACGGCGGGACAGGGAGACTATGACTACACCTTC. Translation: CSATTAGQGDYDYTF.

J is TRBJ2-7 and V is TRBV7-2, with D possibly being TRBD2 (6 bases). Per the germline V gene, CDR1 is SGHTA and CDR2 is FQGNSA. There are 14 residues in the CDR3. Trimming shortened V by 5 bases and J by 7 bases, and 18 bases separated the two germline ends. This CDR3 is CASSPTGVYNEQYF. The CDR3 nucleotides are TGTGCCAGCAGCCCTACGGGGGTTTACAATGAGCAGTACTTC.

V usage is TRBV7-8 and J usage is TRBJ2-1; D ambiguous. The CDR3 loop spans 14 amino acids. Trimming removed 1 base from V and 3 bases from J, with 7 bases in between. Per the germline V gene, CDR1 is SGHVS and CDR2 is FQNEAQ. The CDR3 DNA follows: TGTGCCAGCAGCTTAGGGAGATTCTACAATGAGCAGTTCTTC. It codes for CASSLGRFYNEQFF.

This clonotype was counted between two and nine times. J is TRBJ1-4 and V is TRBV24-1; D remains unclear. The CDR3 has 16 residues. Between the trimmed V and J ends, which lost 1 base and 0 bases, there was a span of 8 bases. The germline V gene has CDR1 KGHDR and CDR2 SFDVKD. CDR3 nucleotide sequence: TGTGCCACCAGTGATTTCGCCCGAGCAACTAATGAAAAACTGTTTTTT. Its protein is CATSDFARATNEKLFF.

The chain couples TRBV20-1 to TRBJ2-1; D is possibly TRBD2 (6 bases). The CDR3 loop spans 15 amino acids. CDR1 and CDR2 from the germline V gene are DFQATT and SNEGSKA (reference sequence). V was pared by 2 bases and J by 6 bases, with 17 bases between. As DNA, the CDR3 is TGCAGTGCTAGACTCCGGGGACTCCCAGGCAATGAGCAGTTCTTC. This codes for CSARLRGLPGNEQFF.

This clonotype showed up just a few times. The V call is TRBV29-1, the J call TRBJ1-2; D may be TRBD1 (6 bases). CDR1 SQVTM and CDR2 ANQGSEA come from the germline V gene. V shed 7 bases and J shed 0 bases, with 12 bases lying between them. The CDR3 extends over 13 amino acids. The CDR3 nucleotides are TGCAGCGACGGACAGACACCTAACTATGGCTACACCTTC. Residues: CSDGQTPNYGYTF.

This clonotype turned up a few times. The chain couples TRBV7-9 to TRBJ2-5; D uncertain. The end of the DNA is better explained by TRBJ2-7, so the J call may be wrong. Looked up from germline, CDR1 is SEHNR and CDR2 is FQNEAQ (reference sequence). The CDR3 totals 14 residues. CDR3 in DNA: TGTGCCAGCAGCTTGCAGGCCGATTCCTACGAGCAGTACTTC. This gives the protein CASSLQADSYEQYF.

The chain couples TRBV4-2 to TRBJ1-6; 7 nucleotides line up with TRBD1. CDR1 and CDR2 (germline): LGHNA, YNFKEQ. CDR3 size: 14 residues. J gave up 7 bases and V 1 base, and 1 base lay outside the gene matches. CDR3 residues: CASSQGGQNSPLHF. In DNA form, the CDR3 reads TGTGCCAGCAGCCAAGGGGGACAGAATTCACCCCTCCACTTT.

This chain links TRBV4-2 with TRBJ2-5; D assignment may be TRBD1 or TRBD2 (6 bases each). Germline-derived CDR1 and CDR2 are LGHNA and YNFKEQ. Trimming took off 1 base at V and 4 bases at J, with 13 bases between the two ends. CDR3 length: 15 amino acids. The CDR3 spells CASSQVTGRIETQYF. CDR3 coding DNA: TGTGCCAGCAGCCAAGTAACAGGGAGGATAGAGACCCAGTACTTC.

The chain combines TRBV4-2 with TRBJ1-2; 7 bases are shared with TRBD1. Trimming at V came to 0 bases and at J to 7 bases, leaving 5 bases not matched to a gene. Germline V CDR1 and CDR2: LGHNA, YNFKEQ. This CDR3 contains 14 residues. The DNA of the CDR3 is TGTGCCAGCAGCCAAGAGGACAGGCGCTCTGGCTACACCTTC. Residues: CASSQEDRRSGYTF.

In DNA, the CDR3 is TGTGCCAGCAGCTTAGATGTGGCAGGGGGCAAGTTCTTTGGCTACACCTTC. Translated, it gives CASSLDVAGGKFFGYTF. The rearrangement uses TRBV11-2 and TRBJ1-2; 8 bases match TRBD1. This CDR3 has 17 amino acids. Germline V CDR1 and CDR2: SGHAT, FQNNGV. V gave up 0 bases and J gave up 7 bases; unmatched junction bases: 13.

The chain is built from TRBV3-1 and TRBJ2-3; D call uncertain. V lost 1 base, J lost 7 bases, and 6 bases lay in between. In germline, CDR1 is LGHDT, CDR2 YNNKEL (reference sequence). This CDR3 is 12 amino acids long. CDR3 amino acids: CASSQVSNTQYF. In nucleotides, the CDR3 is TGTGCCAGCAGCCAAGTGAGCAATACGCAGTATTTT.

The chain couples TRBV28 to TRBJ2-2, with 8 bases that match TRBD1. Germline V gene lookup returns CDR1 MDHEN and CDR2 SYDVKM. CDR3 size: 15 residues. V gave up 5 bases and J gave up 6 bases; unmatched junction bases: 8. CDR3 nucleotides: TGTGCCAGCAGTAGGATGGACAGGGAATCCGGGGAGCTGTTTTTT. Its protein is CASSRMDRESGELFF.

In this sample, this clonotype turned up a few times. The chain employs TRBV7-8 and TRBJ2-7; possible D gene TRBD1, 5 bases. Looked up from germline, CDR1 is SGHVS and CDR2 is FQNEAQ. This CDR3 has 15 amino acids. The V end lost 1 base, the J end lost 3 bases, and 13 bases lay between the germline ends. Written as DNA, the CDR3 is TGTGCCAGCAGCTTAGGTCCGTCGACAGTCTACGAGCAGTACTTC. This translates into CASSLGPSTVYEQYF.

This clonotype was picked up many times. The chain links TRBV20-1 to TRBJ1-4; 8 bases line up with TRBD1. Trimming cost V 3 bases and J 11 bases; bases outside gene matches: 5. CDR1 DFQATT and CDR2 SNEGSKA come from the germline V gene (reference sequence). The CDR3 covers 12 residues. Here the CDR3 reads CSASGQGEKLFF. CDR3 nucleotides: TGCAGTGCTAGCGGACAGGGCGAGAAACTGTTTTTT.

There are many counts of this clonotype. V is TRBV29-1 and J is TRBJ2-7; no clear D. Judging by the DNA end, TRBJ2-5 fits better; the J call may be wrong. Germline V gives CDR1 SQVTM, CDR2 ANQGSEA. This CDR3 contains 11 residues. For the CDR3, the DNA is TGCAGCGTTGAAGACCTAAGGACCCAGTACTTC. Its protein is CSVEDLRTQYF.

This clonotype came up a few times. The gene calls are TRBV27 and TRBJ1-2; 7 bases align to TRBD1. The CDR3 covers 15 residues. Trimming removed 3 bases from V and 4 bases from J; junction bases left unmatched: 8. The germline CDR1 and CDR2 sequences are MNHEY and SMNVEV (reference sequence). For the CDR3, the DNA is TGTGCCAGCAGTTTGGATCCGGGACAGCTCTATGGCTACACCTTC. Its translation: CASSLDPGQLYGYTF.

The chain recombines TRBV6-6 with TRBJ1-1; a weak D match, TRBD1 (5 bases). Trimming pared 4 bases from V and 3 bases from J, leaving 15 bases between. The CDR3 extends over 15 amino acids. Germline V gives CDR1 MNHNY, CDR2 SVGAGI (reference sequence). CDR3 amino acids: CASSSSGTGDTEAFF. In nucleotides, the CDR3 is TGTGCCAGCAGTTCCTCAGGGACGGGGGACACTGAAGCTTTCTTT.

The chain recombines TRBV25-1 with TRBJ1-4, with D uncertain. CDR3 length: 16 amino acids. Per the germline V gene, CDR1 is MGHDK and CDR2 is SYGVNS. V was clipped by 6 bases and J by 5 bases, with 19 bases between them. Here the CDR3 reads CASSAHPTQRNEKLFF. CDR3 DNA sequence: TGTGCCAGCAGCGCGCACCCAACCCAGAGAAATGAAAAACTGTTTTTT.

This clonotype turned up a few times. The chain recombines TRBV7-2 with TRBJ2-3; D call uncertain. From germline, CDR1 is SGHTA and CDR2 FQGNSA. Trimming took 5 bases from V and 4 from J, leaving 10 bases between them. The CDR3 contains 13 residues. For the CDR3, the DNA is TGTGCCAGCAGCAAACGAGGAGCAGATACGCAGTATTTT. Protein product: CASSKRGADTQYF.

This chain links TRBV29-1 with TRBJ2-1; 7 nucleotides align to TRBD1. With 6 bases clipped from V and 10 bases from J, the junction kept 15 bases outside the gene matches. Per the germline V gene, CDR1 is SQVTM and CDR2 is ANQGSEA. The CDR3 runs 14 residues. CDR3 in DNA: TGCAGCGTCCTTGCCGCAGGGGGAAAAAGGGAGCAGTTCTTC. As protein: CSVLAAGGKREQFF.

The CDR3 spells CASSYGQGNTGELFF. The CDR3 DNA sequence: TGTGCCAGCAGTTACGGCCAGGGGAACACCGGGGAGCTGTTTTTT. The chain uses TRBV6-5 and TRBJ2-2; D possibly corresponds to TRBD1 (5 bases). This CDR3 comprises 15 residues. V was trimmed by 2 bases and J by 1 base, leaving 8 bases between them. Germline V lookup: CDR1 MNHEY, CDR2 SVGAGI.

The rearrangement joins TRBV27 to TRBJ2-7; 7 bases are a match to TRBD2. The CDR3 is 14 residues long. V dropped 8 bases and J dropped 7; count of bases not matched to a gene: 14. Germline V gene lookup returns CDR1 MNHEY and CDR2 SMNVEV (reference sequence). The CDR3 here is CASGRAGVINEQYF. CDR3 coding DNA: TGTGCCAGCGGTCGGGCGGGGGTGATCAATGAGCAGTACTTC.

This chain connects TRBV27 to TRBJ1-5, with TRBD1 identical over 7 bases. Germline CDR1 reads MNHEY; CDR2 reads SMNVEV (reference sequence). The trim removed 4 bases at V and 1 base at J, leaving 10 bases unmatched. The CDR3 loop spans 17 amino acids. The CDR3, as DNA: TGTGCCAGCAGTTCCAACTACAGGGGTCCGAGCAATCAGCCCCAGCATTTT. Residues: CASSSNYRGPSNQPQHF.